Below, 29 T cell receptor beta chains from the same sample are listed, as sequenced in a study of T cell responses to AZD1222 COVID-19 vaccine. Libraries were prepared by immunoSEQ multiplex PCR; TCRdb keeps only in-frame clonotypes and omits some of them. The sample holds some 110,000 clones; 75% to 90% are singletons and the top ten take about 5.4%. The sequencing here drew on peripheral blood, taken on day 0 of AZD1222 vaccination. Receptor source: an adult in good health.

The chain combines TRBV3-1 (or the pseudogene TRBV3-2) with TRBJ1-3; D call uncertain. V was clipped by 0 bases and J by 10 bases, with 10 bases between them. CDR1 is LGHDT and CDR2 is YNNKEL in the germline V gene (reference sequence). CDR3 length: 13 amino acids. The CDR3 reads CASSQEGGWTIYF. CDR3 DNA sequence: TGTGCCAGCAGCCAAGAAGGTGGGTGGACCATATATTTT.

The CDR3 sequence is CSASSGLSLEQYF. The CDR3 DNA reads as TGCAGTGCTAGTAGTGGACTGTCGCTCGAGCAGTACTTC. The chain is built from TRBV20-1 and TRBJ2-7, with a possible D match to TRBD2 (5 bases). Between the trimmed V and J ends, which lost 3 bases and 6 bases, there was a span of 15 bases. The germline CDR1 and CDR2 sequences are DFQATT and SNEGSKA (reference sequence). The CDR3 covers 13 residues.

The chain recombines TRBV7-2 with TRBJ2-3, with D unclear. Trimming stripped 1 base from V and 1 base from J, with 9 bases between. The CDR3 spans 15 residues. Germline CDR1 is SGHTA and CDR2 is FQGNSA. The CDR3: CASSLVVGGTDTQYF. CDR3 DNA sequence: TGTGCCAGCAGCTTAGTGGTGGGTGGCACAGATACGCAGTATTTT.

With regard to this clone: The junction differs from germline at one of its ends, possibly a read error. V gene TRBV7-7 combines with J gene TRBJ2-2, with D maybe TRBD1 (5 bases). The CDR3 totals 19 residues. The germline V gene has CDR1 SSHAT and CDR2 FNYEAQ (reference sequence). The CDR3 coding sequence is TGTGCTAGCAGTCCCCTCAGGGCAGCCAAATACGCGAACACCGGGGAGCTGTTTTTT. Translation gives CASSPLRAAKYANTGELFF.

V gene TRBV10-1 combines with J gene TRBJ2-1; 14 bases map to TRBD2. The CDR3 contains 16 residues. The ends lost 3 bases at V and 8 bases at J; junction bases unmatched: 6. Germline lookup yields CDR1 WNHNN and CDR2 SYGVQD (reference sequence). The CDR3 nucleotides are TGCGCCAGCAGTGATCCGGGGACTAGCGGGAGTGATGAGCAGTTCTTC. Translation gives CASSDPGTSGSDEQFF.

The CDR3 protein is CAISELAGGSNYEQYF. The CDR3 bases are TGTGCCATCAGTGAATTAGCGGGAGGCTCAAACTACGAGCAGTACTTC. The rearrangement links TRBV10-3 to TRBJ2-7; 10 bases are a match to TRBD2. V lost 3 bases and J lost 3; bases outside the gene matches: 8. Germline-derived CDR1 and CDR2 are ENHRY and SYGVKD. This CDR3 region has 16 residues.

The chain joins TRBV5-6 to TRBJ2-7; D remains unclear. The CDR3 has 11 residues. The germline V gene has CDR1 SGHDT and CDR2 YYEEEE. Trimming removed 4 bases from V and 6 bases from J, with 8 bases in between. CDR3 in DNA: TGTGCCAGCAGCACGTGGTCCGAGCAGTACTTC. It translates to CASSTWSEQYF.

This chain uses TRBV3-1 (or the pseudogene TRBV3-2) with TRBJ2-3; tentative D call: TRBD2 (6 bases). Germline-derived CDR1 and CDR2 are LGHDT and YNNKEL (reference sequence). The CDR3 is made up of 15 amino acids. The ends were cut back, 4 bases at V and 1 base at J, with 12 bases in the middle. The DNA for the CDR3 is TGTGCCAGCAGCCGGACGGGAGCGGGCACAGATACGCAGTATTTT. Amino acid sequence: CASSRTGAGTDTQYF.

In this sample, this clone turned up once. The genes are TRBV19 and TRBJ2-1, with a weak D call TRBD1 (5 bases). There are 12 residues in the CDR3. The ends were cut back, 4 bases at V and 8 bases at J, with 9 bases in the middle. The V gene's germline CDR1 is LNHDA and CDR2 SQIVND (reference sequence). As DNA, the CDR3 is TGTGCCAGTAGTAATATGGGGCATGAGCAGTTCTTC. It is translated as CASSNMGHEQFF.

J is TRBJ2-7 and V is TRBV27; possible D gene TRBD2, 6 bases. The length of the CDR3 is 17 residues. The V and J ends lost 2 bases and 5 bases respectively, with 22 bases between them. Germline assignment: CDR1 MNHEY and CDR2 SMNVEV (reference sequence). The CDR3 nucleotides read TGTGCCAGCAGTTTAATCGCCAGGCGGGGTTCTTACCACGAGCAGTACTTC. Its protein product is CASSLIARRGSYHEQYF.

The chain couples TRBV10-3 to TRBJ2-1, with 9 bases aligning to TRBD2. The CDR3 has 16 amino acids. Germline loops: CDR1 ENHRY, CDR2 SYGVKD. Germline trimming cut 3 bases from V and 7 bases from J; bases unmatched to any gene: 10. The CDR3 nucleotides read TGTGCCATCAGTGACCGTCTGGCGGGAGGGCCGAATGAGCAGTTCTTC. Encoded protein: CAISDRLAGGPNEQFF.

The CDR3, as DNA: TGTGCCAGCAAACCCCCACTAGTAGATACGCAGTATTTT. It is translated as CASKPPLVDTQYF. The rearrangement links TRBV6-5 to TRBJ2-3, with D tentatively TRBD2 (5 bases). CDR3 length: 13 amino acids. Germline V gives CDR1 MNHEY, CDR2 SVGAGI. V lost 7 bases, J lost 5 bases, and 13 bases lay in between.

This chain links TRBV29-1 with TRBJ2-2, with 9 bases matching TRBD2. Germline V CDR1 and CDR2: SQVTM, ANQGSEA. The junction had 7 bases not matched to a gene; V was cut back by 4 bases and J by 4 bases. This CDR3 comprises 15 residues. This chain's CDR3 is CSVVVAGVSTGELFF. The DNA of the CDR3 is TGCAGCGTTGTTGTAGCGGGAGTATCCACCGGGGAGCTGTTTTTT.

The CDR3 bases are TGTGCCAGCAGCCAAGGGTCTGGAAACACCATATATTTT. Amino acids: CASSQGSGNTIYF. The rearrangement uses TRBV3-1 (or the pseudogene TRBV3-2) and TRBJ1-3; D is ambiguous. The germline V gene encodes CDR1 LGHDT and CDR2 YNNKEL (reference sequence). V was trimmed by 1 base and J by 1 base, leaving 2 bases between them. The CDR3 runs 13 residues.

The chain's CDR3 is CASSLDRFSGNTIYF. The CDR3 region has the DNA TGTGCCAGCAGCCTAGACAGATTCTCTGGAAACACCATATATTTT. The chain joins TRBV6-5 to TRBJ1-3, with a possible D match to TRBD1 (5 bases). The CDR3 is made up of 15 amino acids. CDR1 is MNHEY and CDR2 is SVGAGI in the germline V gene. Trimming removed 6 bases from V and 0 bases from J, with 12 bases in between.

J is TRBJ1-5 and V is TRBV19; D unresolved. Germline CDR1 reads LNHDA; CDR2 reads SQIVND (reference sequence). Trimming took off 4 bases at V and 6 bases at J, with 16 bases between the two ends. This CDR3 is built from 15 residues. CDR3 region: CASSSGPQVGQPQHF. CDR3 coding DNA: TGTGCCAGTAGTAGCGGGCCCCAAGTGGGTCAGCCCCAGCATTTT. The complete variable domain, with remaining parts taken from reference TRBV19 and TRBJ1-5, reads DGGITQSPKYLFRKEGQNVTLSCEQNLNHDAMYWYRQDPGQGLRLIYYSQIVNDFQKGDIAEGYSVSREKKESFPLTVTSAQKNPTAFYLCASSSGPQVGQPQHFGDGTRLSIL.

The chain has TRBV7-9 and TRBJ1-1; D is unclear. V gave up 1 base and J gave up 1 base, with 13 bases separating them. The CDR3 contains 16 residues. The V gene's germline CDR1 is SEHNR and CDR2 FQNEAQ (reference sequence). In DNA form, the CDR3 reads TGTGCCAGCAGCTTAGGCCCGGTTGGTGGGAACACTGAAGCTTTCTTT. This gives the protein CASSLGPVGGNTEAFF. Based on the CDR3 plus reference TRBV7-9 and TRBJ1-1, the full variable domain is DTGVSQNPRHKITKRGQNVTFRCDPISEHNRLYWYRQTLGQGPEFLTYFQNEAQLEKSRLLSDRFSAERPKGSFSTLEIQRTEQGDSAMYLCASSLGPVGGNTEAFFGQGTRLTVV.

CDR3 region: CASSQGSNSPLHF. DNA for the CDR3: TGTGCCAGCAGCCAAGGGAGTAATTCACCCCTCCACTTT. The chain joins TRBV3-1 (or the pseudogene TRBV3-2) to TRBJ1-6; D unresolved. The ends were cut back, 1 base at V and 6 bases at J, with 4 bases in the middle. The germline gives CDR1 LGHDT, CDR2 YNNKEL (reference sequence). The CDR3 contains 13 residues.

The gene calls are TRBV7-8 and TRBJ2-7, with unresolved D. Trimming removed 5 bases from V and 3 bases from J, with 8 bases in between. Germline CDR1 and CDR2: SGHVS and FQNEAQ. CDR3 length equals 12 residues. This CDR3 is CASSPRNYEQYF. The CDR3 nucleotides read TGTGCCAGCAGCCCAAGGAACTACGAGCAGTACTTC.

The genes are TRBV3-1 (or the pseudogene TRBV3-2) and TRBJ2-7, with D tentatively TRBD1 or TRBD2 (6 bases each). The CDR3 length is 15 residues. The ends were cut back, 3 bases at V and 4 bases at J, with 16 bases in the middle. Per the germline V gene, CDR1 is LGHDT and CDR2 is YNNKEL (reference sequence). The CDR3 spells CASSQGAFGGYEQYF. DNA of the CDR3: TGTGCCAGCAGCCAGGGGGCCTTCGGGGGTTACGAGCAGTACTTC.

V usage is TRBV18 and J usage is TRBJ1-3; a weak D match, TRBD1 (5 bases). Trimming took 2 bases from V and 0 from J, leaving 11 bases between them. From germline, CDR1 is KGHSH and CDR2 LQKENI. The CDR3 has 16 residues. The CDR3 coding sequence is TGTGCCAGCTCACCAAACAGGTCGGGCTCTGGAAACACCATATATTTT. Translating gives CASSPNRSGSGNTIYF.

CDR3 loop: CASSEAGAEGYGYTF. The CDR3 nucleotides are TGTGCCAGCAGTGAAGCTGGGGCCGAGGGTTATGGCTACACCTTC. This chain uses TRBV6-1 with TRBJ1-2, with D possibly matching TRBD1 (5 bases). The V and J ends lost 0 bases and 5 bases respectively, with 13 bases between them. CDR1 is MNHNS, CDR2 SASEGT, per germline. The CDR3 is 15 residues long.

The chain couples TRBV5-6 to TRBJ1-2; D gene ambiguous. CDR1 is SGHDT, CDR2 YYEEEE, per germline. This CDR3 is 13 amino acids long. The V end was cut by 2 bases, the J end by 4 bases, with 9 bases between. This chain's CDR3 is CASSLRVSYGYTF. The CDR3 nucleotides are TGTGCCAGCAGCTTACGGGTATCCTATGGCTACACCTTC.

CDR3 in amino acids: CASRPRTGEISHSGANVLTF. In DNA, the CDR3 is TGTGCCAGTAGGCCTCGGACAGGGGAGATTTCCCACTCTGGGGCCAACGTCCTGACTTTC. The rearrangement joins TRBV19 to TRBJ2-6; 9 nucleotides match TRBD1. This CDR3 region has 20 residues. The germline V gene encodes CDR1 LNHDA and CDR2 SQIVND (reference sequence). The ends lost 6 bases at V and 0 bases at J; junction bases unmatched: 15.

This chain joins TRBV28 and TRBJ1-2; 7 nucleotides match TRBD1. With 5 bases clipped from V and 7 bases from J, the junction kept 10 bases outside the gene matches. Looked up from germline, CDR1 is MDHEN and CDR2 is SYDVKM. The CDR3 extends over 14 amino acids. The CDR3 loop is CASSTLGQVGGYTF. For the CDR3, the DNA is TGTGCCAGCAGTACCCTCGGACAGGTTGGTGGCTACACCTTC.

Points on this clone: This CDR3 is also generated by other DNA sequences in the sample. The genes are TRBV18 and TRBJ1-1; 8 bases align to TRBD1. Germline V CDR1 and CDR2: KGHSH, LQKENI. This CDR3 has 15 residues. V lost 5 bases and J lost 0; bases outside the gene matches: 5. The CDR3 DNA is TGTGCCAGCTCAGCCGGACAGGGAGTGAACACTGAAGCTTTCTTT. It codes for CASSAGQGVNTEAFF.

The chain recombines TRBV11-2 with TRBJ1-1; perhaps TRBD1 as D (6 bases). Germline V gene lookup returns CDR1 SGHAT and CDR2 FQNNGV. The germline V and J ends were trimmed by 1 base and 1 base, with 13 bases remaining between them. This CDR3 is 16 amino acids long. CDR3 sequence (DNA): TGTGCCAGCAGCTTAGTCCCCGGGGGCAGGAACACTGAAGCTTTCTTT. This translates into CASSLVPGGRNTEAFF.

V gene TRBV7-9 combines with J gene TRBJ2-5; D is ambiguous. Germline lookup yields CDR1 SEHNR and CDR2 FQNEAQ (reference sequence). The CDR3 is 13 amino acids. Trimming took off 2 bases at V and 4 bases at J, with 8 bases between the two ends. This CDR3 is CASSLLGRETQYF. CDR3 nucleotide sequence: TGTGCCAGCAGCTTATTAGGGCGAGAGACCCAGTACTTC.

The rearrangement links TRBV6-5 to TRBJ1-2; the D gene is possibly TRBD1 (5 bases). Germline V gene lookup returns CDR1 MNHEY and CDR2 SVGAGI. This CDR3 has 13 amino acids. With 8 bases removed from V and 7 bases from J, the gap between germline ends came to 17 bases. This CDR3 reads CASGGYGGSGYTF. The CDR3 DNA reads as TGTGCCAGCGGGGGGTATGGGGGATCTGGCTACACCTTC.